Sequencing of this T cell receptor beta chain was carried out in a study of technical replicates of blood from several donors. Clones were sequenced by immunoSEQ multiplex PCR, and TCRdb holds only the in-frame ones, with some missing. The table records around 79,000 clones, 94% of them present only once. This CDR3 contains 14 residues. Germline V gene data show CDR1 as MGHRA and CDR2 as YSYEKL. The V and J ends lost 5 bases and 1 base, in that order; junction bases with no gene match: 3. The chain carries TRBV4-1 and TRBJ2-5; 8 bases agree with TRBD2. This clonotype originated in a human donor in good health. The sequencing sample was made of T cells isolated from PBMCs. The CDR3 DNA reads TGCGCCAGCAGCTACGCGGGGGGCCAAGAGACCCAGTACTTC. Translated, it gives CASSYAGGQETQYF.